The present TCR beta chain was sequenced within a study of shared clonotypes between healthy human individuals. Germline-derived CDR1 and CDR2 are PRHDT and FYEKMQ (reference sequence). The V and J ends lost 4 bases and 2 bases respectively, with 11 bases between them. The CDR3 sequence is 15 residues long. Sequencing used immunoSEQ multiplex PCR; TCRdb keeps in-frame clones, though not all of them. The sample consists of about 2 million clones, less than 95% of them appearing once. Naive CD8 cells were CD45RO-negative, positively selected for CCR7, excluding terminally differentiated effector memory CD45RA+ cells.

The source of this sequence is a man between 18 and 29 years old in good health. The source material was naive CD8+ T cells sorted from blood. The chain has TRBV13 and TRBJ2-2; D not resolved. CDR3 in DNA: TGTGCCAGCAGCTGGACGGAATTAAACACCGGGGAGCTGTTTTTT. As protein: CASSWTELNTGELFF. The full variable domain, with the rest looked up from reference TRBV13 and TRBJ2-2, is AAGVIQSPRHLIKEKRETATLKCYPIPRHDTVYWYQQGPGQDPQFLISFYEKMQSDKGSIPDRFSAQQFSDYHSELNMSSLELGDSALYFCASSWTELNTGELFFGEGSRLTVL.